The clone carrying this TCR beta chain was observed at least ten times. No antigen is known for it. This entry belongs to a study of read filtering for tumor transcriptome and immune sequencing. Whole-study results and caveats: Approximately 77% of IR-seq clonotypes had a single read, yet these held roughly 3.8% of reads.

This library used approximately 390 ng RNA and molecular barcoded adaptors spanning alpha/delta and beta/gamma chains. TCRdb passed the reads through MiXCR, listing each CDR3 protein once. Of some 41,000 distinct CDR3 sequences in the sample, 10% to 15% were seen once. The CDR3 is made up of 14 amino acids. V dropped 4 bases and J dropped 5 bases, with 14 bases sitting between them. The germline CDR1 and CDR2 sequences are SQVTM and ANQGSEA. The chain is built from TRBV29-1 and TRBJ1-4; D unresolved. The clonotype comes from a donor aged 40 or older with multiple myeloma. Material: a population of CD138-negative cells sorted from bone marrow. CDR3 loop: CSVVRREANEKLFF. The CDR3, as DNA: TGCAGCGTTGTTAGAAGGGAGGCAAATGAAAAACTGTTTTTT.